The T cell receptor beta chain described here comes from a study of Ad26.COV2.S vaccination and SARS-CoV-2 variants. About the research overall: Ad26.COV2.S shots went into the muscle once or twice, 56 days apart.

Findings of the study overall: Researchers cautioned that TCR breadth and depth analyses may have underestimated total T cell responses.

On this clone: The antigen is unknown.

With 11 bases clipped from V and 0 bases from J, the junction kept 7 bases outside the gene matches. CDR3 length: 15 amino acids. Germline CDR1 and CDR2: SNHLY and FYNNEI. Treatment of the sample: roughly 20 received Ad26.COV2.S at low or high dose, single or two shots; about 5 received placebo; per-sample allocation not given. Specimens were obtained on day 63 following the first vaccine or placebo injection. Method: immunoSEQ multiplex PCR; TCRdb's copy keeps in-frame clones and lacks some. The table lists roughly 420,000 clones, roughly 90% of them singletons, with 3.6% in the top ten. The sequence was collected from a person between 18 and 60 years old who received the Ad26.COV2.S COVID-19 vaccine or a placebo. Sample: peripheral blood, taken in a trial of Ad26.COV2.S vaccine versus placebo. The V and J genes are TRBV2 and TRBJ2-3; 11 bases align to TRBD2. The CDR3 sequence is CAGGLAVTSTDTQYF. In DNA, the CDR3 is TGTGCCGGGGGACTAGCGGTTACCAGCACAGATACGCAGTATTTT.